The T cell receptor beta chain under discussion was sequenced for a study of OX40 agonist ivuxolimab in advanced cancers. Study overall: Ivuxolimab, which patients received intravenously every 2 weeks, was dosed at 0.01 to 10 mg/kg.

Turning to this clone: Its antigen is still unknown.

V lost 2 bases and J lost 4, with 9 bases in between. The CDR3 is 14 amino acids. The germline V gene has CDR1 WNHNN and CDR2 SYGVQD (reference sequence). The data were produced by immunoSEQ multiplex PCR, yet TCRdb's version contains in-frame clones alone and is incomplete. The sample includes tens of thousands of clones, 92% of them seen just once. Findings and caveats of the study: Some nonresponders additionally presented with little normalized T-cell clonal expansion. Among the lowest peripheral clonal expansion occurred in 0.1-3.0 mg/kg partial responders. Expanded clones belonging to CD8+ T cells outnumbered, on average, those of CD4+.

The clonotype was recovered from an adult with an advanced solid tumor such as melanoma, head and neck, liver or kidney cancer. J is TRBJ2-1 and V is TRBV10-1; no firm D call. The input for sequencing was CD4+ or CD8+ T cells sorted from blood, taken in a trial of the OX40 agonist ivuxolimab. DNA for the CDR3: TGCGCCAGCAGTGAGCTCGGCCCGTACAATGAGCAGTTCTTC. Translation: CASSELGPYNEQFF.